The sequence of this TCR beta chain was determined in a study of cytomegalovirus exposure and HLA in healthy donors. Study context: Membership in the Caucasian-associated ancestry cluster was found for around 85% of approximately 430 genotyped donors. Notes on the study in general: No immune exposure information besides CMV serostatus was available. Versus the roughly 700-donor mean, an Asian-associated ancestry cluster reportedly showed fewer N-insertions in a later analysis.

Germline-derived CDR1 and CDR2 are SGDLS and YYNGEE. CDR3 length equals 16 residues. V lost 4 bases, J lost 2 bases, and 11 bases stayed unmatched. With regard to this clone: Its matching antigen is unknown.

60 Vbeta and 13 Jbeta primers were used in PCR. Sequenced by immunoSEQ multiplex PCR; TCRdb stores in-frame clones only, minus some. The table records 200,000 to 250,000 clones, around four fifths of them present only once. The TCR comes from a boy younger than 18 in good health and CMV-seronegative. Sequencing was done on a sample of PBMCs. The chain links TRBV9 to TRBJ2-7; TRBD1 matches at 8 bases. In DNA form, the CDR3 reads TGTGCCAGCAGCCCCCGTCGAGGCAGGGGGCCCTACGAGCAGTACTTC. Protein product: CASSPRRGRGPYEQYF.